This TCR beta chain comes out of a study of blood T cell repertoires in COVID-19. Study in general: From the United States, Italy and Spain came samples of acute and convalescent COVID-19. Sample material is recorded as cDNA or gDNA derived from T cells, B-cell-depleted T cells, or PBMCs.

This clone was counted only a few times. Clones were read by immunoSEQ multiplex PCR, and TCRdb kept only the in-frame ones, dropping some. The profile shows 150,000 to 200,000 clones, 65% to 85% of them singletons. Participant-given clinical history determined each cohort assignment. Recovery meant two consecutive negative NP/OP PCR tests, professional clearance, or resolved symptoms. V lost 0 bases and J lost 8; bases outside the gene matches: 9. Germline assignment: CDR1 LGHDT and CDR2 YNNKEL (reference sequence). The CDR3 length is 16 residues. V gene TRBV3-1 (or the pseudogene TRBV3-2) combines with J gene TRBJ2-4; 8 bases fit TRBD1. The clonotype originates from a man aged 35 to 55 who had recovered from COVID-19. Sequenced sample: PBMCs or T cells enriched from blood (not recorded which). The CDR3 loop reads CASSQDSQGARDIQYF. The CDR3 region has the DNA TGTGCCAGCAGCCAAGATTCTCAGGGGGCAAGGGACATTCAGTACTTC.